This TCR beta chain was captured by sequencing in a study of blood T cell repertoires in COVID-19. Across the study: Donors in the United States, Italy and Spain gave samples during acute or convalescent COVID-19.

TCRdb keeps only in-frame clones here, not all; method: immunoSEQ multiplex PCR. Of around 64,000 clones listed, approximately 87% were seen once; the top ten hold approximately 5.4%. The receptor's source is a man aged 45-65 years with active COVID-19. Sequencing input: peripheral blood.

The DNA of the CDR3 is TGTGCCAGCAAGAGGGGGCTGGAAGAGACCCAGTACTTC. This sequence encodes CASKRGLEETQYF. The chain couples TRBV2 to TRBJ2-5, with TRBD1 matching 7 bases. The germline CDR1 and CDR2 sequences are SNHLY and FYNNEI. The V and J ends lost 7 bases and 3 bases, in that order; junction bases with no gene match: 5. This CDR3 has 13 amino acids.